This paragraph reports one T cell receptor (beta chain). Germline V gives CDR1 SEHNR, CDR2 FQNEAQ (reference sequence). This CDR3 has 13 residues. V was clipped by 1 base and J by 6 bases, with 6 bases between them. These data come from a study of blood T cell repertoires in COVID-19. The wider study: There were acute and convalescent COVID-19 samples, and they came from the United States, Italy and Spain.

Using immunoSEQ multiplex PCR, the repertoire was profiled, and TCRdb retains in-frame clones only, with some absent. The table includes about 170,000 clones, less than 85% detected once. The sample was PBMCs or T cells enriched from blood (not recorded which). The sequence was obtained from a woman aged 50 to 60 who had recovered from COVID-19. The gene calls are TRBV7-9 and TRBJ2-2; no clear D gene. The CDR3 here is CASSLETSGELFF. In DNA form, the CDR3 reads TGTGCCAGCAGCTTAGAAACTTCCGGGGAGCTGTTTTTT.